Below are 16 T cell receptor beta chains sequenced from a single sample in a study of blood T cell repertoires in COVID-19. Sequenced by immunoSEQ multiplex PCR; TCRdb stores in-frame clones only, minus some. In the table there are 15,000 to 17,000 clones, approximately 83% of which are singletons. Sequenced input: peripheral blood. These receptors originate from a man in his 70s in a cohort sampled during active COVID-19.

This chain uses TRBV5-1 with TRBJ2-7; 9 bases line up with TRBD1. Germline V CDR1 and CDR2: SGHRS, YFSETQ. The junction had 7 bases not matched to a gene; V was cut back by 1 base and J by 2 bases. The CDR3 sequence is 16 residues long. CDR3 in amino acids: CASSLTSGTGTYEQYF. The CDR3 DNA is TGCGCCAGCAGCTTGACATCCGGGACAGGGACCTACGAGCAGTACTTC.

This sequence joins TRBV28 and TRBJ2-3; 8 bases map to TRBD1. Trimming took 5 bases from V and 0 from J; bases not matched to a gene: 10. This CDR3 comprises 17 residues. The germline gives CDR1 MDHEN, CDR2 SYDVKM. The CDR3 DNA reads TGTGCCAGCAGTCGATTTCAGGGGGCGTCTAGCACAGATACGCAGTATTTT. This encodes CASSRFQGASSTDTQYF.

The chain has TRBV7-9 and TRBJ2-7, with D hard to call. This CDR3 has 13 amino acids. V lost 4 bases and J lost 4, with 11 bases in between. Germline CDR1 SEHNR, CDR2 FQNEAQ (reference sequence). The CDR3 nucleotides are TGTGCCAGCAGCTCGCCCCAGAATTACGAGCAGTACTTC. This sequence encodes CASSSPQNYEQYF.

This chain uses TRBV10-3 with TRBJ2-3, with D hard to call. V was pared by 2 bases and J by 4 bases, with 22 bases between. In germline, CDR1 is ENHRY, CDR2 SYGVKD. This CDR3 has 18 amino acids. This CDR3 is CAISEPIDSAALADTQYF. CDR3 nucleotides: TGTGCCATCAGTGAGCCGATTGATTCCGCCGCGTTGGCAGATACGCAGTATTTT.

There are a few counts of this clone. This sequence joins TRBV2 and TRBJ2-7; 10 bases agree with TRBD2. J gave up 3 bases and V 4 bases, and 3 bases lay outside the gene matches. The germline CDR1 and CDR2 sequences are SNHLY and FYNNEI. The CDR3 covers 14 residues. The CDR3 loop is CASSVAGGSYEQYF. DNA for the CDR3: TGTGCCAGCAGTGTAGCGGGAGGAAGCTACGAGCAGTACTTC.

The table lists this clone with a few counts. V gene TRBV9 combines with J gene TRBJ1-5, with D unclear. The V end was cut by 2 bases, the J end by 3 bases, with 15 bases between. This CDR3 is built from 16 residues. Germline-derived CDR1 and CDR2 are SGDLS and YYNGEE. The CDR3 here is CASSVGGSNNNQPQHF. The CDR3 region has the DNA TGTGCCAGCAGCGTCGGAGGGTCGAACAACAATCAGCCCCAGCATTTT.

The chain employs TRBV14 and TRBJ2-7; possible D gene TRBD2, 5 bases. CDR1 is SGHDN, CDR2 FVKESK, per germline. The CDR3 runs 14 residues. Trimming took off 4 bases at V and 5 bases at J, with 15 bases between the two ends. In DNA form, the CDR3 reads TGTGCCAGCAGCCCAGGCGGGTCCGGGGACGAGCAGTACTTC. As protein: CASSPGGSGDEQYF.

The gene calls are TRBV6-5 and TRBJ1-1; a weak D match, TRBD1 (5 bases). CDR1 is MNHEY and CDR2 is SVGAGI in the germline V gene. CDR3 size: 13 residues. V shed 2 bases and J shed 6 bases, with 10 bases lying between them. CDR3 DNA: TGTGCCAGCAGTTACCCAGGGTCCTCTGAAGCTTTCTTT. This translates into CASSYPGSSEAFF.

The CDR3 nucleotides read TGTGCCAGTAGTATATCGGCTAGCGGAAACCTCAATGAGCAGTTCTTC. Translation: CASSISASGNLNEQFF. The chain employs TRBV19 and TRBJ2-1; 7 bases are a match to TRBD2. The J segment lost 6 bases and the V segment lost 2 bases, leaving 10 bases of the junction unmatched. Germline loops: CDR1 LNHDA, CDR2 SQIVND (reference sequence). The CDR3 sequence is 16 residues long. Complete variable domain (other parts from reference TRBV19 and TRBJ2-1): DGGITQSPKYLFRKEGQNVTLSCEQNLNHDAMYWYRQDPGQGLRLIYYSQIVNDFQKGDIAEGYSVSREKKESFPLTVTSAQKNPTAFYLCASSISASGNLNEQFFGPGTRLTVL.

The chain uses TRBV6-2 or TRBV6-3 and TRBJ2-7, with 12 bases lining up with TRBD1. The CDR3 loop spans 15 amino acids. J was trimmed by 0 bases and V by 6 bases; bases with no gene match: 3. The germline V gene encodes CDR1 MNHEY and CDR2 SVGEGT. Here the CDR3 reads CASSGTGGLSYEQYF. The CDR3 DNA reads TGTGCCAGCAGCGGGACAGGGGGCCTCTCCTACGAGCAGTACTTC.

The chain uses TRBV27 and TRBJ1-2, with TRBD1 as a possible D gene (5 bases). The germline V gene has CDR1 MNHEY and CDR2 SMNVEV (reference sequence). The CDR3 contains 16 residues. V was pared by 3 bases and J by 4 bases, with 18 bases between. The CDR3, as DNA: TGTGCCAGCAGTTTCAACAGGTTAGGATACGGCTATGGCTACACCTTC. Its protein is CASSFNRLGYGYGYTF.

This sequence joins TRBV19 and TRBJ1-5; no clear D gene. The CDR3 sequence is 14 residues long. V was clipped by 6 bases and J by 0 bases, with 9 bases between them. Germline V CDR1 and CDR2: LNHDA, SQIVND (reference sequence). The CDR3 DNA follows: TGTGCCAGTAGAAAGCAAGATAGCAATCAGCCCCAGCATTTT. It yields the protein CASRKQDSNQPQHF.

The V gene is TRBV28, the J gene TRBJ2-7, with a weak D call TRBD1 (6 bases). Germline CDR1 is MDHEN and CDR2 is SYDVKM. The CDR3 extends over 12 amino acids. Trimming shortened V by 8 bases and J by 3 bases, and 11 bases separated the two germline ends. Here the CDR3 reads CASRDTYYEQYF. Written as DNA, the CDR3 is TGTGCCAGCCGGGACACATACTACGAGCAGTACTTC.

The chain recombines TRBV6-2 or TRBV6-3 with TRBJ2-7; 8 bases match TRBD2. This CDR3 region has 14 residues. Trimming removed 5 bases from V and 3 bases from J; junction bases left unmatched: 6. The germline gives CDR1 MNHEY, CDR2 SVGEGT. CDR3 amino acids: CASSTLSGSYEQYF. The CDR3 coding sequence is TGTGCCAGCAGTACCCTCAGCGGGAGCTACGAGCAGTACTTC.

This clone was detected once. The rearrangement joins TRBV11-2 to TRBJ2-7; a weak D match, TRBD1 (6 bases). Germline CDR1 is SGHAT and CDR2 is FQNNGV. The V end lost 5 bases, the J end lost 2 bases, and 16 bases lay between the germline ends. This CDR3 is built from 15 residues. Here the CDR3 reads CASSLPGARAYEQYF. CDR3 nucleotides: TGTGCCAGCAGCCTGCCAGGGGCACGAGCCTACGAGCAGTACTTC. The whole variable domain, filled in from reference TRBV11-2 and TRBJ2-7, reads EAGVAQSPRYKIIEKRQSVAFWCNPISGHATLYWYQQILGQGPKLLIQFQNNGVVDDSQLPKDRFSAERLKGVDSTLKIQPAKLEDSAVYLCASSLPGARAYEQYFGPGTRLTVT.

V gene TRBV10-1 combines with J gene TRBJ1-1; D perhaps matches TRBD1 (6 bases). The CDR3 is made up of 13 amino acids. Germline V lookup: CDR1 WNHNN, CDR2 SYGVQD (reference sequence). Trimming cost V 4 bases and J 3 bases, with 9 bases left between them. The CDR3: CASSVGQYTEAFF. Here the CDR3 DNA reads TGCGCCAGCAGTGTCGGACAGTACACTGAAGCTTTCTTT.